A single sample gave rise to the 11 T cell receptor beta chains below, sequenced in a study of CD4+ T cells in melanoma. Assay used: immunoSEQ multiplex PCR; TCRdb lists only in-frame clones, some missing. The sample holds 7,500 to 10,000 clones, around 79% seen once. Sequences were obtained from cells from a culture (not recorded whether cultured in vitro). These receptors were obtained from a human donor with melanoma.

The chain has TRBV29-1 and TRBJ1-5, with D hard to call. Germline values: CDR1 SQVTM, CDR2 ANQGSEA. The CDR3 covers 12 residues. V shed 4 bases and J shed 3 bases, with 7 bases lying between them. CDR3 in amino acids: CSVAGLNQPQHF. CDR3 DNA: TGCAGCGTTGCTGGCCTCAATCAGCCCCAGCATTTT. The complete variable domain, with remaining parts taken from reference TRBV29-1 and TRBJ1-5, reads SAVISQKPSRDICQRGTSLTIQCQVDSQVTMMFWYRQQPGQSLTLIATANQGSEATYESGFVIDKFPISRPNLTFSTLTVSNMSPEDSSIYLCSVAGLNQPQHFGDGTRLSIL.

The rearrangement joins TRBV7-8 to TRBJ2-2; D might be TRBD2 (6 bases). CDR3 length equals 15 residues. V dropped 6 bases and J dropped 10 bases, with 21 bases sitting between them. Looked up from germline, CDR1 is SGHVS and CDR2 is FQNEAQ. The CDR3 sequence is CASSSRGTRGEELFF. The CDR3 DNA sequence: TGTGCCAGCAGTTCTCGAGGGACTCGTGGGGAGGAGCTGTTTTTT.

By proportion, this clone is medium-sized. The V gene is TRBV5-4, the J gene TRBJ1-6; TRBD1 might be the D (5 bases). The CDR3 covers 17 residues. The ends were cut back, 0 bases at V and 0 bases at J, with 10 bases in the middle. Germline V gene sequence: CDR1 SGHNT, CDR2 YYREEE (reference sequence). DNA for the CDR3: TGTGCCAGCAGCTTGGGGGGGGGAAGCTCCTATAATTCACCCCTCCACTTT. Amino acid sequence: CASSLGGGSSYNSPLHF.

The chain is built from TRBV15 and TRBJ1-5; no clear D gene. Trimming removed 4 bases at V and 1 base at J, with 8 bases between. This CDR3 has 14 residues. Per the germline V gene, CDR1 is LNHNV and CDR2 is YYDKDF (reference sequence). The CDR3 sequence is CATSKDASNQPQHF. CDR3 in DNA: TGTGCCACCAGCAAGGACGCAAGCAATCAGCCCCAGCATTTT.

This chain links TRBV18 with TRBJ1-2; a possible D gene is TRBD1 (6 bases). V lost 1 base and J 7 bases, leaving 10 bases between the germline ends. The CDR3 runs to 13 residues. Germline CDR1 reads KGHSH; CDR2 reads LQKENI. The chain's CDR3 is CASSPLQGSGYTF. The CDR3 DNA reads as TGTGCCAGCTCACCACTACAGGGCTCTGGCTACACCTTC.

This chain connects TRBV7-3 to TRBJ2-5; tentative D call: TRBD2 (6 bases). V dropped 5 bases and J dropped 4 bases, with 17 bases sitting between them. The CDR3 contains 15 residues. Germline V gives CDR1 SGHTA, CDR2 FQGTGA. CDR3 protein: CASSLTPFGGETQYF. Here the CDR3 DNA reads TGTGCCAGCAGCCTGACCCCCTTCGGGGGAGAGACCCAGTACTTC.

The CDR3 region has the DNA TGCGCCAGCAGCCGGGGGGGCTACACAGATACGCAGTATTTT. Protein product: CASSRGGYTDTQYF. This chain uses TRBV5-1 with TRBJ2-3; 8 bases fit TRBD2. V was pared by 4 bases and J by 2 bases, with 3 bases of the junction left unmatched. The CDR3 is made up of 14 amino acids. Germline V gives CDR1 SGHRS, CDR2 YFSETQ.

Only a few counts were recorded for this clone. The rearrangement uses TRBV5-1 and TRBJ2-7; D perhaps matches TRBD1 (6 bases). Germline lookup yields CDR1 SGHRS and CDR2 YFSETQ. V was shortened by 4 bases and J by 3 bases, with 14 bases between the two germline ends. CDR3 length: 14 residues. CDR3 protein: CASSPGTLGYEQYF. DNA for the CDR3: TGCGCCAGCAGCCCCGGGACACTTGGCTACGAGCAGTACTTC.

This clone was counted a few times. The V call is TRBV9, the J call TRBJ1-6, with a possible D match to TRBD1 (6 bases). Looked up from germline, CDR1 is SGDLS and CDR2 is YYNGEE. The ends were cut back, 6 bases at V and 6 bases at J, with 13 bases in the middle. CDR3 length: 14 amino acids. CDR3 nucleotides: TGTGCCAGCACCTCTGCAGGGGTTAATTCACCCCTCCACTTT. Its translation: CASTSAGVNSPLHF.

This rearrangement joins TRBV20-1 to TRBJ2-6; 7 bases are shared with TRBD1. Trimming at V came to 3 bases and at J to 3 bases, leaving 11 bases not matched to a gene. Germline CDR1 is DFQATT and CDR2 is SNEGSKA (reference sequence). CDR3 length: 17 amino acids. CDR3 sequence reads: CSASDPTGNNGANVLTF. The DNA for the CDR3 is TGCAGTGCTAGTGATCCGACAGGGAATAATGGGGCCAACGTCCTGACTTTC.

This clone was seen a single time. The CDR3: CATSRAGNTIYF. CDR3 DNA sequence: TGTGCCACCAGCAGAGCGGGAAACACCATATATTTT. The chain combines TRBV15 with TRBJ1-3; D not certain. The CDR3 length is 12 residues. Per the germline V gene, CDR1 is LNHNV and CDR2 is YYDKDF (reference sequence). Between the trimmed V and J ends, which lost 1 base and 4 bases, there was a span of 2 bases.